This T cell receptor (beta chain) was recorded in a study of T cells in Graves' hyperthyroidism and ophthalmopathy. The study's findings and limits: Through a model of 13 V-J features, ophthalmopathy was separated from stable hyperthyroidism.

This clonotype was observed at least ten times. Its target is unknown. The CDR3 runs 15 residues. Germline assignment: CDR1 LGHNT and CDR2 FRNRAP. Trimming left V 2 bases short and J 0 bases short, with 9 bases between. Researchers took RNA transcripts and amplified the TCR beta CDR3 regions from them. With the HTBI primer set, the TCR CDR3 went through a first round of RT-PCR. TCRdb itself ran the multiplex PCR reads through MiXCR, one entry per CDR3 protein. In the table there are some 400,000 distinct CDR3 sequences, about 14% of which are singletons. Recently diagnosed hyperthyroidism of less than 2 months' duration affected patients aged 18 to 65. Diagnostic assessment was based on clinical symptoms, serum thyroxine and TRAb, thyroid ultrasound and orbital computed tomography. Out of less than 12 ml of fresh peripheral blood came the PBMCs.

Sequencing was carried out using blood. The rearrangement links TRBV12-5 to TRBJ2-3; possibly TRBD2 for D (5 bases). The sequence came from a woman between 55 and 75 years old with Graves' hyperthyroidism. This CDR3 reads CASGLSGFSTDTQYF. As DNA, the CDR3 is TGTGCTAGTGGTTTGAGCGGTTTTAGCACAGATACGCAGTATTTT.